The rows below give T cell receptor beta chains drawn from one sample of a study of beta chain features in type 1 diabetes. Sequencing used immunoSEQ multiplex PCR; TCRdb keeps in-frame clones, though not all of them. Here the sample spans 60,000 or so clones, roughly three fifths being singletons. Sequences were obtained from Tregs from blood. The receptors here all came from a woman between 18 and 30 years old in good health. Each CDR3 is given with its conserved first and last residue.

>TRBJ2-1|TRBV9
CASSVWPTSYNEQFF
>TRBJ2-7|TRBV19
CASSIDRGYEQYF
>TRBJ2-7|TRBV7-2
CASSSGLAGVGQYF
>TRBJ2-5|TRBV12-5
CASGLVRGSGGSQETQYF
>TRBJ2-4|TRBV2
CASSRDNKNIQYF
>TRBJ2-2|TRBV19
CASSITDTGELFF
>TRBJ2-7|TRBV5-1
CASSLAGGLYEQYF
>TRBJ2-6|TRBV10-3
CAISDDSSGANVLTF
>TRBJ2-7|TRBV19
CASTRRDSPYEQYF
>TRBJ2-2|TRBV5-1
CASGPNTGELFF
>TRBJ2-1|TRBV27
CASRLAGGNEQFF
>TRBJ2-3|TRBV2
CASSGTRGDTQYF
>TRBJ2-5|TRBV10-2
CASSDPGQPETQYF
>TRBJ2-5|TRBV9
CASSAGTSGETQYF
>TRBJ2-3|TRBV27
CASSLLGPGTSGYTDTQYF
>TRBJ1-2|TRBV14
CASSQGLNYGYTF
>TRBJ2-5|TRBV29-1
CSVVRGGETQYF
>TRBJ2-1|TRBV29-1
CSVVRRPRGDEQFF
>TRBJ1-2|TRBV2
CASTSGILYGYTF
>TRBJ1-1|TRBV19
CASSTDYNTEAFF
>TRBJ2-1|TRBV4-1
CASSSGFAGEGDEQFF
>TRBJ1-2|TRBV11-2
CASSSNPDRGYYGYTF
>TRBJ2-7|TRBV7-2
CASSSAGTSSGEQYF
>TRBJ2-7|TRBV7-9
CASSLSLGGAPSSYEQYF
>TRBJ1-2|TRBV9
CASSVVGGPGGYTF
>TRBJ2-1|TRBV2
CASMSGGGPSSYNEQFF
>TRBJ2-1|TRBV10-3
CAISESRQRGALSVF
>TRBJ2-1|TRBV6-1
CASLVAGGWEFF
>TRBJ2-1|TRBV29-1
CSVDRVDEQFF
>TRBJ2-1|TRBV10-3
CAISDPGWNEQFF
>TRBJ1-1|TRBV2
CASTGEGGVTEAFF
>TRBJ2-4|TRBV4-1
CASSQTASLNIQYF
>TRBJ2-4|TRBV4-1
CASSPRDINIQYF